The 30 T cell receptor beta chains reported below all come from one sample, sequenced in a study of cytomegalovirus exposure and HLA in healthy donors. The table came from immunoSEQ multiplex PCR; TCRdb's copy has only in-frame clones and leaves some out. The sample includes 200,000 or so clones, roughly 80% of them seen just once. Sequencing was done on a sample of PBMCs. All receptors derive from a man younger than 35 in good health and CMV-seropositive.

This rearrangement joins TRBV7-9 to TRBJ2-1; TRBD2 agrees at 9 bases. CDR1 is SEHNR, CDR2 FQNEAQ, per germline (reference sequence). The CDR3 is 15 residues long. V trimming: 6 bases; J trimming: 7 bases; junction bases outside the gene matches: 10. This CDR3 reads CASRFGGGRENEQFF. The CDR3 DNA is TGTGCCAGCAGATTTGGGGGCGGGAGGGAAAATGAGCAGTTCTTC.

V usage is TRBV28 and J usage is TRBJ2-7; 8 bases align to TRBD1. V lost 6 bases and J lost 2; bases outside the gene matches: 6. This CDR3 spans 14 amino acids. Germline loops: CDR1 MDHEN, CDR2 SYDVKM. The CDR3 spells CASRWDRTTYEQYF. CDR3 coding DNA: TGTGCCAGCAGATGGGACAGGACAACCTACGAGCAGTACTTC.

V usage is TRBV27 and J usage is TRBJ2-1; D call uncertain. V lost 4 bases and J lost 6, with 19 bases in between. This CDR3 has 16 amino acids. Per germline, CDR1 MNHEY and CDR2 SMNVEV (reference sequence). CDR3 region: CASSSLRGARSNEQFF. The CDR3 DNA reads as TGTGCCAGCAGTTCGCTTCGTGGAGCGAGGAGCAATGAGCAGTTCTTC.

The gene calls are TRBV5-6 and TRBJ2-7, with D possibly TRBD1 on 5 matching bases. Trimming pared 2 bases from V and 2 bases from J, leaving 11 bases between. This CDR3 region has 14 residues. The germline V gene encodes CDR1 SGHDT and CDR2 YYEEEE. The CDR3 loop is CASSFTGPPYEQYF. The CDR3 nucleotides read TGTGCCAGCAGCTTTACAGGCCCCCCCTACGAGCAGTACTTC.

The chain combines TRBV11-3 with TRBJ2-2; D perhaps matches TRBD1 (6 bases). This CDR3 comprises 15 residues. V was shortened by 8 bases and J by 7 bases, with 20 bases between the two germline ends. CDR1 is SGHNT, CDR2 YENEEA, per germline. The CDR3 DNA reads TGTGCCAGCCTAAGACGGTCCCAAGGGGGCGGGGAGCTGTTTTTT. Translated, it gives CASLRRSQGGGELFF.

This clone was seen repeatedly, ten times or more. The gene calls are TRBV5-4 and TRBJ2-7; TRBD2 is a possible D gene (7 bases). The germline V gene has CDR1 SGHNT and CDR2 YYREEE (reference sequence). This CDR3 is built from 14 residues. V lost 1 base and J lost 4, with 12 bases in between. CDR3 in DNA: TGTGCCAGCAGCTTGAGGGGAGGGGGTTACGAGCAGTACTTC. Protein sequence: CASSLRGGGYEQYF.

V and J are TRBV5-4 and TRBJ2-7, with 8 positions matching TRBD2. Per the germline V gene, CDR1 is SGHNT and CDR2 is YYREEE (reference sequence). CDR3 length equals 13 residues. The V and J ends lost 4 bases and 5 bases, in that order; junction bases with no gene match: 5. CDR3 DNA sequence: TGTGCCAGCAGCCACGGACTAGCCGACGAGCAGTACTTC. This codes for CASSHGLADEQYF.

The chain is built from TRBV7-8 and TRBJ2-3; maybe TRBD2 (6 bases). Deletions cut 6 bases from V and 9 bases from J, with 13 bases between. The CDR3 length is 12 residues. The germline V gene has CDR1 SGHVS and CDR2 FQNEAQ. The CDR3 reads CASRSVEGTQYF. CDR3 nucleotide sequence: TGTGCCAGCAGGTCCGTGGAGGGCACGCAGTATTTT.

The chain uses TRBV19 and TRBJ1-2; 9 nucleotides align to TRBD1. Per the germline V gene, CDR1 is LNHDA and CDR2 is SQIVND (reference sequence). V lost 2 bases, J lost 6 bases, and 10 bases stayed unmatched. The CDR3 consists of 16 residues. DNA for the CDR3: TGTGCCAGTAGTATACTCAACCCCGGACAGGGGAATGGCTACACCTTC. Encoded protein: CASSILNPGQGNGYTF.

The chain employs TRBV7-9 and TRBJ2-7, with TRBD1 matching over 8 bases. Germline loops: CDR1 SEHNR, CDR2 FQNEAQ (reference sequence). The V segment lost 8 bases and the J segment 3 bases; nucleotides outside the gene matches: 9. The length of the CDR3 is 14 residues. CDR3 loop: CASRRTGILYEQYF. In nucleotides, the CDR3 is TGTGCCAGCCGCCGGACAGGGATTCTCTACGAGCAGTACTTC.

The V and J genes are TRBV29-1 and TRBJ1-1; 7 bases are a match to TRBD1. Germline lookup yields CDR1 SQVTM and CDR2 ANQGSEA. V lost 5 bases to trimming and J lost 0 bases; unmatched junction nucleotides: 9. The length of the CDR3 is 15 residues. CDR3 DNA sequence: TGCAGCGTTTCAAAACAGGGGTCTTTGAACACTGAAGCTTTCTTT. This codes for CSVSKQGSLNTEAFF.

The rearrangement joins TRBV9 to TRBJ2-1; tentative D call: TRBD2 (5 bases). The CDR3 loop spans 15 amino acids. Germline V CDR1 and CDR2: SGDLS, YYNGEE. Between the trimmed V and J ends, which lost 0 bases and 3 bases, there was a span of 10 bases. This CDR3 reads CASSVGAESYNEQFF. As DNA, the CDR3 is TGTGCCAGCAGCGTAGGAGCGGAGAGCTACAATGAGCAGTTCTTC.

The V call is TRBV6-4, the J call TRBJ1-2; 8 nucleotides align to TRBD1. CDR1 is MRHNA and CDR2 is SNTAGT in the germline V gene. The CDR3 runs 14 residues. The V gene end was trimmed by 5 bases and the J gene end by 4 bases; junction bases not matched to a gene: 6. CDR3 protein: CASSQTGAFYGYTF. CDR3 coding DNA: TGTGCCAGCAGTCAGACAGGGGCCTTCTATGGCTACACCTTC.

The rearrangement links TRBV5-6 to TRBJ2-1; unclear D gene. The CDR3 contains 13 residues. V gave up 3 bases and J gave up 11 bases, with 15 bases separating them. Germline V gene lookup returns CDR1 SGHDT and CDR2 YYEEEE. The CDR3 here is CASSSGPYQQQFF. CDR3 sequence (DNA): TGTGCCAGCAGCTCTGGGCCCTACCAGCAGCAGTTCTTC.

The rearrangement links TRBV6-5 to TRBJ1-2; TRBD1 matches at 11 bases. The J segment lost 6 bases and the V segment lost 6 bases, leaving 3 bases of the junction unmatched. The germline gives CDR1 MNHEY, CDR2 SVGAGI. The CDR3 has 13 residues. The DNA of the CDR3 is TGTGCCAGCAGGGGACAGGGGGAGGATGGCTACACCTTC. Residues: CASRGQGEDGYTF.

Of note for this clone: Because the CDR3's place on the DNA is in doubt, the DNA is left out and the CDR3 is given as listed by TCRdb. V and J are TRBV28 and TRBJ1-2; the table names TRBD1, a call not compared with the DNA. The CDR3 is 13 amino acids in total, end residues counted. The germline V gene has CDR1 MDHEN and CDR2 SYDVKM. CDR3: CASSFGPGTGYTF.

The chain has TRBV7-2 and TRBJ2-7, with 9 nucleotides matching TRBD2. Germline-derived CDR1 and CDR2 are SGHTA and FQGNSA. The ends lost 1 base at V and 3 bases at J; junction bases unmatched: 1. CDR3 length: 14 residues. CDR3 sequence reads: CASSLGSGSYEQYF. CDR3 in DNA: TGTGCCAGCAGCTTAGGTAGCGGGAGCTACGAGCAGTACTTC.

This clone was picked up a small number of times. The V gene is TRBV2, the J gene TRBJ2-7; D gene uncertain. The CDR3 runs to 14 residues. Deletions cut 8 bases from V and 6 bases from J, with 20 bases between. From germline, CDR1 is SNHLY and CDR2 FYNNEI. CDR3 DNA: TGTGCCAGCCTCCGTCCCCTCAGACAACGCGAGCAGTACTTC. Translation gives CASLRPLRQREQYF.

The J gene is TRBJ2-7, the V gene TRBV9; weak D call: TRBD2 (6 bases). The V and J ends lost 0 bases and 2 bases respectively, with 12 bases between them. The CDR3 has 15 amino acids. CDR1 and CDR2 (germline): SGDLS, YYNGEE. CDR3 nucleotide sequence: TGTGCCAGCAGCGTAGGGCTAGCGTCTCCCTACGAGCAGTACTTC. It translates to CASSVGLASPYEQYF.

The chain recombines TRBV6-5 with TRBJ1-4; the D gene is possibly TRBD1 (6 bases). CDR1 and CDR2 (germline): MNHEY, SVGAGI. This CDR3 contains 14 residues. The V end was cut by 6 bases, the J end by 4 bases, with 12 bases between. The CDR3: CASSPRGFNEKLFF. The CDR3 bases are TGTGCCAGCAGCCCCAGGGGATTTAATGAAAAACTGTTTTTT.

This chain links TRBV30 with TRBJ1-1, with D tentatively TRBD1 (5 bases). The germline CDR1 and CDR2 sequences are GTSNPN and SVGIG (reference sequence). V was pared by 8 bases and J by 4 bases, with 17 bases between. This CDR3 is 13 amino acids long. The CDR3 region has the DNA TGTGCCGCGGGGGAGGGGTTCGGCACTGAAGCTTTCTTT. Its translation: CAAGEGFGTEAFF.

The V call is TRBV7-2, the J call TRBJ2-3, with TRBD2 identical over 11 bases. CDR3 size: 17 residues. V gave up 0 bases and J gave up 6 bases; unmatched junction bases: 8. The V gene's germline CDR1 is SGHTA and CDR2 FQGNSA. Written as DNA, the CDR3 is TGTGCCAGCAGCTTAGCCGGGACTAGCGGTATGACGGATACGCAGTATTTT. Its translation: CASSLAGTSGMTDTQYF. The entire variable domain, with the rest obtained from reference TRBV7-2 and TRBJ2-3, is as follows: GAGVSQSPSNKVTEKGKDVELRCDPISGHTALYWYRQSLGQGLEFLIYFQGNSAPDKSGLPSDRFSAERTGGSVSTLTIQRTQQEDSAVYLCASSLAGTSGMTDTQYFGPGTRLTVL.

The V and J genes are TRBV5-4 and TRBJ1-3; 8 bases match TRBD1. V lost 4 bases and J lost 2; bases outside the gene matches: 5. Germline V CDR1 and CDR2: SGHNT, YYREEE (reference sequence). This CDR3 comprises 15 residues. CDR3 DNA: TGTGCCAGCAGCACGAGACAGGGGACTGGAAACACCATATATTTT. Translating gives CASSTRQGTGNTIYF.

DNA of the CDR3: TGTGCCAGTACCTTGGCCGGCACAGATACGCAGTATTTT. Its protein product is CASTLAGTDTQYF. The chain employs TRBV19 and TRBJ2-3, with unresolved D. Germline lookup yields CDR1 LNHDA and CDR2 SQIVND (reference sequence). V dropped 7 bases and J dropped 1 base, with 9 bases sitting between them. This CDR3 has 13 amino acids.

Only a few counts were recorded for this clone. This chain connects TRBV7-9 to TRBJ1-1, with D possibly TRBD1 on 6 matching bases. The CDR3 is 15 amino acids. V gave up 4 bases and J gave up 1 base, with 13 bases separating them. Germline assignment: CDR1 SEHNR and CDR2 FQNEAQ (reference sequence). CDR3 DNA sequence: TGTGCCAGCAGCTCCGGACAGTCCGGGAACACTGAAGCTTTCTTT. It specifies CASSSGQSGNTEAFF.

J is TRBJ2-7 and V is TRBV5-6, with TRBD2 matching over 11 bases. The CDR3 is 15 residues long. Germline values: CDR1 SGHDT, CDR2 YYEEEE. J gave up 2 bases and V 4 bases, and 5 bases lay outside the gene matches. CDR3 DNA: TGTGCCAGCAGCCTGGGACTAGCGGAAGCCTACGAGCAGTACTTC. Translating gives CASSLGLAEAYEQYF.

The chain links TRBV19 to TRBJ2-2; 10 bases fit TRBD1. Germline-derived CDR1 and CDR2 are LNHDA and SQIVND (reference sequence). The CDR3 contains 15 residues. V shed 6 bases, J shed 4 bases, and the junction held 5 bases outside the gene matches. In DNA, the CDR3 is TGTGCCAGTAGCGCGGGACAGGGGACCACCGGGGAGCTGTTTTTT. Translation: CASSAGQGTTGELFF.

The chain links TRBV7-6 to TRBJ2-7; 9 bases are a match to TRBD2. V shed 3 bases and J 3 bases; nucleotides not matched to a gene: 9. The CDR3 is made up of 16 amino acids. Germline V gene sequence: CDR1 SGHVS, CDR2 FNYEAQ. The CDR3 bases are TGTGCCAGCAGCTTTAGTAGCGGGAGTGAACTCTACGAGCAGTACTTC. It encodes CASSFSSGSELYEQYF.

The chain recombines TRBV30 with TRBJ2-1; 11 bases agree with TRBD2. CDR3 size: 15 residues. Germline loops: CDR1 GTSNPN, CDR2 SVGIG (reference sequence). V lost 4 bases to trimming and J lost 7 bases; unmatched junction nucleotides: 9. The DNA of the CDR3 is TGTGCCTGGAACGACCTAGCGGGAGGTTGGAATGAGCAGTTCTTC. Its translation: CAWNDLAGGWNEQFF.

V usage is TRBV18 and J usage is TRBJ1-1; tentative D call: TRBD1 (5 bases). Germline assignment: CDR1 KGHSH and CDR2 LQKENI. The CDR3 has 16 residues. Trimming cost V 3 bases and J 5 bases, with 19 bases left between them. The CDR3 region is CASSPKTGGSGTEAFF. For the CDR3, the DNA is TGTGCCAGCTCACCCAAGACGGGGGGGAGTGGGACTGAAGCTTTCTTT. Together with reference TRBV18 and TRBJ1-1, the CDR3 gives the full variable domain: NAGVMQNPRHLVRRRGQEARLRCSPMKGHSHVYWYRQLPEEGLKFMVYLQKENIIDESGMPKERFSAEFPKEGPSILRIQQVVRGDSAAYFCASSPKTGGSGTEAFFGQGTRLTVV.